This TCR beta chain came from a study of shared clonotypes between healthy human individuals. Study as a whole: Donors were a couple of women and a few men aged 18 to 49. Regarding the study as a whole: All-four-donor shared clonotypes had higher generation probabilities than non-shared clonotypes did.

This CDR3 is built from 16 residues. V lost 4 bases to trimming and J lost 1 base, with 13 bases between them. Germline CDR1 reads MNHEY; CDR2 reads SMNVEV (reference sequence). Study processing details: ImmunoSEQ gave junction-only sequences without quality scores, so filtering differed. Sequencing used immunoSEQ multiplex PCR; TCRdb keeps in-frame clones, though not all of them. Clone size and the V and J calls come from that table; the DNA yielded D and trimming. The table has around 610,000 clones, roughly 95% seen once; the top ten hold less than 0.13%. Cells designated naive CD8 were CD45RO-negative and were positively selected for CCR7, with terminally differentiated effector memory CD45RA+ cells excluded. Regarding this clone: The antigen remains undetermined.

This sequence joins TRBV27 and TRBJ2-2; the D call may be TRBD1 or TRBD2 (6 bases each). The specimen was naive CD8+ T cells sorted from blood. The sequence derives from a woman in her 30s in good health. This CDR3 reads CASSSIGGLNTGELFF. In nucleotides, the CDR3 is TGTGCCAGCAGTTCTATAGGGGGACTGAACACCGGGGAGCTGTTTTTT.